This TCR beta chain derives from a study of cytomegalovirus exposure and HLA in healthy donors (dated by TCRdb to 2015 to 2018). For context, the study as a whole: According to an earlier analysis of 550 to 750 of the donors, 200 million or so T cells yielded 100 million or so unique TCR beta sequences and about 300 Gb of sequence data. About 310 gigabases of sequencing data and tens of millions of unique TCR sequences were included in an early release covering about 600 HLA-typed donors. Of the 300 to 500 genotyped donors, 70% to 90% were placed in the genetic ancestry cluster associated with self-reported Caucasian donors. The aim of the study was to test whether cataloging public T cell receptors could identify signatures of past pathogen exposure. The study profiled the T cell repertoires of 550 to 700 subjects by immunosequencing and related them to cytomegalovirus serostatus. Besides the first cohort of under 700 subjects, a separate validation cohort made up of roughly 130 different subjects was used. To predict cytomegalovirus infection status, the study brought together high-throughput TCR immunosequencing, statistical association of individual TCRs with disease status, and machine learning. To study patterns of TCR occurrence, a later analysis re-analyzed previously published TCR beta repertoires from around 700 donors and added high-resolution HLA genotyping. Rather than using new phenotypic data, the later analysis identified candidate immune exposures from TCR beta sequences and from how often those sequences occurred across donors. An earlier analysis of more than 450 of the donors used high-throughput TCR beta sequencing to judge whether each TCR beta V gene segment behaved as functional or pseudogenic. Donor age, sex, ethnicity and CMV serostatus were compiled together with the repertoire data. Genome-wide SNP genotypes for about 65% of the 666 donors were used in a later genetic analysis, which treated that subset as a discovery cohort. Every discovery cohort repertoire had been produced on one sequencing platform. HLA typing covered class I and class II loci at four-digit resolution. Typing coverage differed by locus: A, B, C, DRB1 and DQB1 were typed in about 620-630 donors, DQA1 in approximately 520, DPA1 in some 600, and DPB1 in roughly 450. Several DR-DQ haplotypes were handled as single units for association and clustering because linkage in the cohort was strong. On average, around 230,000 unique TCR beta nucleotide sequences were sequenced per donor among some 430 genotyped donors of the cohort, with roughly 18% of those sequences being non-productive.

CDR1 and CDR2, per the germline V gene, are SGHDN and FVKESK. The CDR3 contains 16 residues, cysteine and phenylalanine counted. Of the read, only the CDR3 DNA is kept; its 48 bases are in frame from base 1. The junction shows trimming of 2 bases on V and 5 bases on J, plus 18 bases between the germline ends. Of note for this clone: Its antigen is currently not known. No clone much larger than this one lies a single base away; base qualities are absent.

Libraries were built with the immunoSEQ multiplex PCR assay. For the multiplex PCR, a mixture combining 60 forward primers for TCR Vbeta segments and 13 reverse primers for TCR Jbeta segments was used. The CDR3 region of rearranged TCR beta genes was amplified from genomic DNA by a multiplex PCR assay. The Illumina HiSeq System was used to sequence the amplified TCR beta libraries as 87-base-pair reads. Per the original workflow: A later analysis tallied roughly 76 million unique TCR beta chains across the 610 or so repertoires, and about 10 million of those chains were shared by two or more donors. Raw reads were error-corrected and collapsed into unique sequences with a nearest-neighbor algorithm that merged closely related sequences to remove PCR and sequencing errors. V, D and J gene segments were assigned by aligning CDR3 sequences to IMGT reference sequences. For a sequence to be retained, a match of at least six nucleotides to both a V gene segment and a J gene segment was required. A rearrangement counted as productive if the CDR3 had no stop codons and remained in frame with V and J, and every other rearrangement counted as non-productive. CDR3 was defined by IMGT convention, running from the second conserved V-encoded cysteine to the conserved J-encoded phenylalanine. In an earlier analysis of more than 550 of the donors, sequences lacking an unambiguous match to a single V gene segment were excluded. An earlier analysis of a few hundred of the donors called V segments functional above 56.7% productive rearrangements and segregating when the between-donor standard deviation exceeded 5%. A statistical classification framework was built for diagnosing cytomegalovirus status from the catalog of TCR beta chain sequences. A later analysis assigned V and J genes by comparing TCR nucleotide sequences with IMGT/GENE-DB human TR gene sequences. In a later analysis, CDR3 sequences and most-parsimonious VDJ recombination scenarios were assigned using the TCRdist pipeline. In a later analysis, each TCR beta chain was defined by its CDR3 amino acid sequence together with its V-gene family, and reads without a unique V-gene family were excluded. As a way to deal with suspected cross-contamination and a sequencing artifact, a later analysis dropped under 600 nucleotide sequences that were highly shared and had low generation probability. In a later analysis, a clonal expansion index was calculated for each public chain from normalized within-repertoire ranks of inferred template counts. In a later analysis, generation probabilities were computed with a VDJ recombination model fitted to out-of-frame rearrangements, and the resulting probabilities were checked against IGoR. In a later analysis, TCR-TCR, TCR-HLA and TCR-CMV co-occurrence was scored with hypergeometric tests, and a repertoire-size bias correction was applied to TCR pairs. A later analysis estimated false discovery rates by permuting HLA or CMV assignments 20 times. A later analysis grouped co-occurring TCRs with DBSCAN, adding TCRdist sequence similarity when clustering within HLA-allele-positive subsets. Co-occurrence clustering excluded repertoires with fewer than 30,000 or more than 120,000 public chains, plus five with anomalous nucleotide sharing. TCRdb retrieved this table from immuneACCESS and kept in-frame rearrangements only. Not all clones are present; in checked studies, unresolved V genes account for under half, and no reason is known for the remainder. That table gives V, J and clone size, and the DNA gave D and trimming. For this sample the table gives 100,000 or so clones, of which 65% to 80% were detected only once. Jointly, the top ten make up 4% of the sample.

Results the study describes overall, beyond this receptor: A later genetic analysis reported fewer N-insertions in productive TCRs among donors in an Asian-associated ancestry cluster than the roughly 620-donor mean. Some IMGT-functional V segments, including TRBV6-2 and TRBV6-3, could not be told apart with the 87-base-pair reads, so those segments were excluded. A later analysis found that most CMV-associated TCR beta chains appeared HLA-restricted, with HLA associations seemingly driven largely by CMV exposure. In a later analysis, TCR association rates were found to vary across HLA loci, with the most associated TCRs seen for DRB1 alleles and the fewest for HLA-C alleles. According to the authors, the approach could potentially be generalized to other disease states and immunological phenotypes. Linkage disequilibrium might explain the correlated functional status among segregating V segments, but an unknown experimental factor could not be excluded. Most TCR sequences were seen in very few donors, while some public TCRs were found in many individuals. In a later analysis, HLA-associated TCR beta chains were found to be more clonally expanded and to have lower generation probabilities than equally common non-associated chains. A cluster of highly shared sequence variants was judged likely to represent a technical artifact of the sequencing pipeline. According to a later analysis, parvovirus B19, influenza, CMV and Epstein-Barr virus appeared linked to several top co-occurrence clusters. The study gave a list of around 170 TCR beta chains associated with cytomegalovirus. Because counts were too low, roughly 18 rarely observed V segments, including chromosome 9 orphons, were left out of the earlier analysis of 587 of the donors. An association between a missense DCLRE1C variant and V-gene and J-gene trimming of TCR beta chains was found in a later genetic analysis and replicated in an independent cohort. The presence/absence analyses assumed that sequencing depth was roughly uniform across donors, and that assumption may not be true. CMV serostatus was the only immune exposure information available for the cohort. When HLA alleles, especially DR and DQ, strongly co-occurred, TCR associations were difficult to assign to individual alleles. The classifier was reported to diagnose cytomegalovirus status with high specificity and sensitivity in both the original cohort and the validation cohort. In this cohort, only TCR beta chains were sequenced, and detectable features were limited by the absence of alpha or paired-chain data. In a later analysis, 15,000 to 20,000 TCR beta sequences were associated with specific HLA alleles at a false discovery rate of 0.05. In vitro tests confirmed that a few of the cytomegalovirus-associated TCR beta chains recognize cytomegalovirus antigens. In an earlier analysis of 587 of the donors, most TCR beta V segments appeared in productive rearrangements about 90% or about 30% of the time, broadly matching IMGT annotations. HLA typing was unavailable for some donors at each locus, so association tests used only the typed subset. A further reported finding was that TCR beta sequences accurately predicted the HLA-A and HLA-B alleles for most subjects in the first cohort.

The cohort was made up of under 800 healthy bone marrow donors. All cohort members were sampled while nominally healthy, although unrecorded immune exposures were likely present. The donor tested CMV seropositive and was one of the 289 seropositive cohort members. A peripheral blood sample was collected from each donor, and TCR beta sequencing was performed on peripheral blood mononuclear cells. The Qiagen DNeasy Blood Extraction Kit was used to extract genomic DNA from the blood cell samples. The chain uses TRBV14 and TRBJ1-1; a weak D assignment points to TRBD1 (6 bases agree). This receptor was obtained from a woman in her forties or fifties in good health and CMV-seropositive. Specimen: PBMCs. The nucleotides read TGTGCCAGCAGCCAACTGGGGGGGGCTGTTTGGACTGAAGCTTTCTTT. It translates as CASSQLGGAVWTEAFF.